This TCR beta chain comes out of a study of CD4 T cells in relation to SARS-CoV-2 and coronaviruses. Naive and memory CD4+ T cell DNA was deep-sequenced without culture. Clones were sequenced by immunoSEQ multiplex PCR, and TCRdb holds only the in-frame ones, with some missing. The top ten hold around 0.13% of the sample, which has approximately 64,000 clones, approximately 94% seen once. For this clone: Its antigen is unidentified.

The unexposed donors gave CD4+ T cells in 2011-2018, prior to COVID-19. CD4 enrichment then naive enrichment separated naive from memory CD4+ cells. Broader study findings: In roughly 65% of donors, memory CD4+ clonotypes crossrecognized SARS-CoV-2 and at least one common cold coronavirus spike. SARS-CoV-2-driven expansion was significantly weaker in crossreactive than monoreactive clones.

The CDR3 length is 13 residues. CDR1 and CDR2 from the germline V gene are MNHEY and SVGAGI. The germline V and J ends were trimmed by 7 bases and 6 bases, with 16 bases remaining between them. The sequenced material came from naive CD4+ T cells from PBMCs. Described subset: naive CD4+ T cells isolated by negative enrichment. The J gene is TRBJ2-7, the V gene TRBV6-5; the D gene is possibly TRBD1 (6 bases). The receptor was derived from a human donor in good health. The CDR3 bases are TGTGCCAGCATACTACAGGGACCGGCCGAGCAGTACTTC. Translating it yields CASILQGPAEQYF.